This T cell receptor (beta chain) was captured in a study of blood T cell repertoires in COVID-19. About the research overall: Acute and convalescent COVID-19 specimens originated in the United States, Italy and Spain. T cells, B-cell-depleted T cells, or PBMCs provided the cDNA or gDNA that served as material.

In the source study's methods: Reference gene primers were amplified, and this amplification served to estimate nucleated cell counts. Repertoires were generated with immunoSEQ multiplex PCR, while TCRdb's copy carries only in-frame clones and drops some. D and trimming were read from the DNA, whereas the V and J calls and clone size are those reported in that table. This sample yields 180,000 or so clones, of which roughly 85% are seen a single time; 4% to 5% belongs to the top ten. With V trimmed by 7 bases and J by 6 bases, 2 bases remained unmatched. Germline CDR1 is DFQATT and CDR2 is SNEGSKA (reference sequence). This CDR3 contains 11 residues.

Material: peripheral blood. This receptor was identified in an elderly woman with acute or convalescent COVID-19. The chain recombines TRBV20-1 with TRBJ2-3, with 9 bases matching TRBD1. CDR3 sequence (DNA): TGCAGTGGTGGACAGGGGGATACGCAGTATTTT. It specifies CSGGQGDTQYF.